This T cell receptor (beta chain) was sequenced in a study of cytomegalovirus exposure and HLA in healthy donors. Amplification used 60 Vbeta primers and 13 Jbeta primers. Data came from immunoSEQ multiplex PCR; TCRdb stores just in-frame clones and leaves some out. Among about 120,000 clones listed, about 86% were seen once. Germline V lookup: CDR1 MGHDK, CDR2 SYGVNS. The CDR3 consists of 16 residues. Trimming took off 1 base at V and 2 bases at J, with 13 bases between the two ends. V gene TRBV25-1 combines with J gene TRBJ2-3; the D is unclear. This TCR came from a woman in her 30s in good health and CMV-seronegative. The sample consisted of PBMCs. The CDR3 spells CASSESPSEYTDTQYF. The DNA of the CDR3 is TGTGCCAGCAGTGAATCCCCGAGTGAATACACAGATACGCAGTATTTT.